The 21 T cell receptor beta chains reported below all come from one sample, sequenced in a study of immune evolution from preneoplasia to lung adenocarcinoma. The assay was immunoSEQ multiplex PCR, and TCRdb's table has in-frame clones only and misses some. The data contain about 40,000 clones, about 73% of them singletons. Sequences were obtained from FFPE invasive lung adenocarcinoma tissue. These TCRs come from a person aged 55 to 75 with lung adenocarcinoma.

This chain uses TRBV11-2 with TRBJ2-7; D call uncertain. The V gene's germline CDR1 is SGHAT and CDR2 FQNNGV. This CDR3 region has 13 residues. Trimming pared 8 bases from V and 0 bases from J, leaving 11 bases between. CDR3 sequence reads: CASGRQVSYEQYF. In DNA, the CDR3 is TGTGCCAGCGGTCGGCAAGTCTCCTACGAGCAGTACTTC.

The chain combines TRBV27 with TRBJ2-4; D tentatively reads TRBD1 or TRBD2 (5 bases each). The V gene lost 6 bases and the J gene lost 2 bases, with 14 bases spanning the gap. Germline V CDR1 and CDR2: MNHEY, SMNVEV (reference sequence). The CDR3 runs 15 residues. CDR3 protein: CASSSAGTPKNIQYF. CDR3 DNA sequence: TGTGCCAGCAGCTCAGCCGGGACCCCCAAAAACATTCAGTACTTC.

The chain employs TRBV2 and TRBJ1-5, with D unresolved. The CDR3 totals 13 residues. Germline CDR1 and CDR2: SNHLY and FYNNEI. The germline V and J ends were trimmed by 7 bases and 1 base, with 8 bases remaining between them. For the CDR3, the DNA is TGTGCCAGCAAGCGAGACAGCAATCAGCCCCAGCATTTT. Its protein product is CASKRDSNQPQHF.

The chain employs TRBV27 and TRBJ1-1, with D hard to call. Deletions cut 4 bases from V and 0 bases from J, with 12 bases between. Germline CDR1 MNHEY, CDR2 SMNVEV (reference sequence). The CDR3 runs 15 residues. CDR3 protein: CASSSRLILNTEAFF. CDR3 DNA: TGTGCCAGCAGTTCCCGACTGATTTTGAACACTGAAGCTTTCTTT.

CDR3 residues: CASSPSGSLGANVLTF. The DNA for the CDR3 is TGTGCCAGCTCACCAAGTGGATCTCTTGGGGCCAACGTCCTGACTTTC. V usage is TRBV18 and J usage is TRBJ2-6; D is unclear. Germline loops: CDR1 KGHSH, CDR2 LQKENI. Trimming removed 2 bases from V and 3 bases from J, with 11 bases in between. The CDR3 has 16 amino acids.

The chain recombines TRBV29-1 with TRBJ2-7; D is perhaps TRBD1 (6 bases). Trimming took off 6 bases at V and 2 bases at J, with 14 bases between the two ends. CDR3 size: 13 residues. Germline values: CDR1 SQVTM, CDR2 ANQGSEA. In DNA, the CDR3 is TGCAGCGTCGCTGGACAGCCTCCCTACGAGCAGTACTTC. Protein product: CSVAGQPPYEQYF.

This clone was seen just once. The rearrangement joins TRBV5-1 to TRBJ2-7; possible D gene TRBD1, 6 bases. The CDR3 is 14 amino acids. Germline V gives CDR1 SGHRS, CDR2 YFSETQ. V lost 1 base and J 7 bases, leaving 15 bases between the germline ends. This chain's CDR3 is CASSLPRDTKEQYF. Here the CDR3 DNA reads TGCGCCAGCAGCTTGCCCCGGGACACAAAGGAGCAGTACTTC. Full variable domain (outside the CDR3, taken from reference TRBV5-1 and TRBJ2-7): KAGVTQTPRYLIKTRGQQVTLSCSPISGHRSVSWYQQTPGQGLQFLFEYFSETQRNKGNFPGRFSGRQFSNSRSEMNVSTLELGDSALYLCASSLPRDTKEQYFGPGTRLTVT.

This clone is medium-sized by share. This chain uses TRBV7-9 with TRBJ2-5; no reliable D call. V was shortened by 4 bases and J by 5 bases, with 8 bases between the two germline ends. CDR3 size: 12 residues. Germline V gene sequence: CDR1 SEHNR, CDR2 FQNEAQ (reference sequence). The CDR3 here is CASSWIGETQYF. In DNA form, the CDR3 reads TGTGCCAGCAGCTGGATAGGGGAGACCCAGTACTTC. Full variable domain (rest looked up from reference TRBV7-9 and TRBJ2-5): DTGVSQNPRHKITKRGQNVTFRCDPISEHNRLYWYRQTLGQGPEFLTYFQNEAQLEKSRLLSDRFSAERPKGSFSTLEIQRTEQGDSAMYLCASSWIGETQYFGPGTRLLVL.

CDR3 in amino acids: CAWNGDNEGQPQHF. The CDR3 nucleotides read TGTGCCTGGAATGGGGATAACGAGGGTCAGCCCCAGCATTTT. This rearrangement joins TRBV30 to TRBJ1-5; unclear D gene. CDR3 length: 14 residues. Looked up from germline, CDR1 is GTSNPN and CDR2 is SVGIG (reference sequence). V was shortened by 4 bases and J by 6 bases, with 16 bases between the two germline ends.

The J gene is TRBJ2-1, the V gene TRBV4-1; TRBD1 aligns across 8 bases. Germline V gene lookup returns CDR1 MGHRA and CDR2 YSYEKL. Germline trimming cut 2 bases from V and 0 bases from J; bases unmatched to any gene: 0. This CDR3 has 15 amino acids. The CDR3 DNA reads TGCGCCAGCAGCCAACAGGGGGCCTCCTACAATGAGCAGTTCTTC. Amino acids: CASSQQGASYNEQFF.

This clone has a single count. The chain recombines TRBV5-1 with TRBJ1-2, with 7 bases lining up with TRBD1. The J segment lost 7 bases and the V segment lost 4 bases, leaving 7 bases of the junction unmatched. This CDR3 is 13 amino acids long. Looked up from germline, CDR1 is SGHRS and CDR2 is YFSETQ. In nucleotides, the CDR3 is TGCGCCAGCAGCCTATCCCGGGACAGTGGCTACACCTTC. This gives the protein CASSLSRDSGYTF.

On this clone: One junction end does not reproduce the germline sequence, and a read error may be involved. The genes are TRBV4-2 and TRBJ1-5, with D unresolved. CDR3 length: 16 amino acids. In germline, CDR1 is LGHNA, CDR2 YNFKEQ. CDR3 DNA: TGTGCCAGCAGCCAAGACGACGGAACTAGCAATCAGCCACAGCATTTT. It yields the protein CASSQDDGTSNQPQHF.

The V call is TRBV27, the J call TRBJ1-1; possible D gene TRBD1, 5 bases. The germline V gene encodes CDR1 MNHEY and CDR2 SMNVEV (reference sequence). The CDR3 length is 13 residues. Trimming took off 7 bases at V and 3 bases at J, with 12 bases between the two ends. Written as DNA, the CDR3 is TGTGCCAGCACCCTAAACAGGTACACTGAAGCTTTCTTT. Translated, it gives CASTLNRYTEAFF.

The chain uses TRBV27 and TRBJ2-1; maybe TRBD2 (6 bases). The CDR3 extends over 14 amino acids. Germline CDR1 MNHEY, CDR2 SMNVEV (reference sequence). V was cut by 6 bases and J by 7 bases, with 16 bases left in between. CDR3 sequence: CASRSWRGTNEQFF. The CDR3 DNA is TGTGCCAGCAGATCGTGGCGGGGAACGAATGAGCAGTTCTTC.

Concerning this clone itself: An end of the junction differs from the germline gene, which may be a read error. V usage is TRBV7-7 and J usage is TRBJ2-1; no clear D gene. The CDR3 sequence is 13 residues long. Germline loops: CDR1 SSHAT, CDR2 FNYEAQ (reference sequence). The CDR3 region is CASSSSLYNEQFF. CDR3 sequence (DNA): TGTGCTAGCAGCTCCTCCCTTTACAATGAGCAGTTCTTC.

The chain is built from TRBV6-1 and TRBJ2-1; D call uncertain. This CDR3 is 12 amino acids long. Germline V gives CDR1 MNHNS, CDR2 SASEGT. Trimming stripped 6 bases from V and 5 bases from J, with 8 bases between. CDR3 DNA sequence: TGTGCCAGCAGCCCTGGAAACAATGAGCAGTTCTTC. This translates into CASSPGNNEQFF.

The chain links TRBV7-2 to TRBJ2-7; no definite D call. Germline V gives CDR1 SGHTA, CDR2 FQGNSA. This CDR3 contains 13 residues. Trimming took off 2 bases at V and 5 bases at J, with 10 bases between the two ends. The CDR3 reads CASSLHGLDEQYF. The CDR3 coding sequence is TGTGCCAGCAGCTTACACGGGTTGGACGAGCAGTACTTC.

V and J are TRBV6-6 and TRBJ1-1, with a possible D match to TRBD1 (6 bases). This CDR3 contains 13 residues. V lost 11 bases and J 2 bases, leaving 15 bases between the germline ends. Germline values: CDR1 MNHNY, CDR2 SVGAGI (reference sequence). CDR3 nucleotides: TGTGCCCACAGGGCAGGAACCAACACTGAAGCTTTCTTT. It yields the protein CAHRAGTNTEAFF.

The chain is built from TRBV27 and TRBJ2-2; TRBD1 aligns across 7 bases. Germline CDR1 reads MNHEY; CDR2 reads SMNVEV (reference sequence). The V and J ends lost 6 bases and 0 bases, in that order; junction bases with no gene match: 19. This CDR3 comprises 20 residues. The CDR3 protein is CASSLIWVQGTKPNTGELFF. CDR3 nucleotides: TGTGCCAGCAGCCTTATTTGGGTACAGGGGACCAAACCGAACACCGGGGAGCTGTTTTTT.

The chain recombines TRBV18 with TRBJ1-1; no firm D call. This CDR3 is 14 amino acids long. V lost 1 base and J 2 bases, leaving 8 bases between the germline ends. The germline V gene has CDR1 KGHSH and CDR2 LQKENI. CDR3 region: CASSPLNRNTEAFF. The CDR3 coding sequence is TGTGCCAGCTCACCACTGAACAGAAACACTGAAGCTTTCTTT.

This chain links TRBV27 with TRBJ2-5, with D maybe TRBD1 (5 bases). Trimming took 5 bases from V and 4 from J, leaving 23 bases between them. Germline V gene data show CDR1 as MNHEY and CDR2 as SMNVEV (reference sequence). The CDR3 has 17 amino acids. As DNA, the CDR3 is TGTGCCAGCAGTCGATCTAGGGGCGCGGCGTCCTTAGAGACCCAGTACTTC. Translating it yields CASSRSRGAASLETQYF.